The clone carrying this T cell receptor beta chain turned up a few times. The antigen remains undetermined. The data originate from a study of CD8+CD57+ T cells in acquired aplastic anemia. Study information: Quantities of DNA derived from sorted CD4+ and CD8+ cells averaged roughly 3 ug.

Overall study findings and caveats: Patients did not significantly differ from controls in CD8+ Simpson's diversity.

Genomic DNA constituted the template upon which TCR beta VDJ and CDR3 profiling was performed. TCRdb redid the calling of the reads with MiXCR, one entry per CDR3 protein. The sample carries roughly 190,000 distinct CDR3 sequences, approximately 52% recorded once. The CDR3 length is 13 residues. Germline assignment: CDR1 SNHLY and CDR2 FYNNEI. Trimming removed 5 bases from V and 6 bases from J; junction bases left unmatched: 6. What was sequenced was sorted CD4+, CD8+, or CD8+CD57+ T cells (not recorded which) from PBMCs. This clonotype was obtained from a human donor in good health, serving as a control. The chain employs TRBV2 and TRBJ1-2; TRBD1 matches 7 bases. In nucleotides, the CDR3 is TGTGCCAGCAGTTTTGGGACAGAAGATGGCTACACCTTC. It encodes CASSFGTEDGYTF. Full variable domain (missing parts from reference TRBV2 and TRBJ1-2): EPEVTQTPSHQVTQMGQEVILRCVPISNHLYFYWYRQILGQKVEFLVSFYNNEISEKSEIFDDQFSVERPDGSNFTLKIRSTKLEDSAMYFCASSFGTEDGYTFGSGTRLTVV.